A selection of T cell receptor beta chains follows, all from one sample in a study of blood T cell repertoires in COVID-19. Clones were sequenced by immunoSEQ multiplex PCR, and TCRdb holds only the in-frame ones, with some missing. The repertoire has a few hundred thousand clones, roughly four fifths of them found once; the top ten carry 0.85% to 1.2%. Specimen: peripheral blood. The receptors here all came from a human donor with acute or convalescent COVID-19. The donor label of this sample is uncertain. CDR3s include the opening cysteine and the closing phenylalanine or tryptophan. The order of the fields is CDR3 protein, CDR3 DNA, D gene, clone size, V gene, J gene. The D gene is left open where the match is weak. Size tells how often a clone was seen (once, few, many) or the class of an expanded clone, and some rows leave it out.

CASSQEGLAGGLIFGEQFF	TGTGCCAGCAGCCAAGAGGGACTAGCGGGAGGGCTGATTTTCGGTGAGCAGTTCTTC	TRBD2	once	TRBV14	TRBJ2-1
CASSLRDRDGYTF	TGTGCCAGCAGTTTGCGGGACAGGGATGGCTACACCTTC	TRBD1	-	TRBV12-3/TRBV12-4	TRBJ1-2
CASSPGSGGNQPQHF	TGTGCCAGCAGCCCCGGATCGGGGGGCAATCAGCCCCAGCATTTT	-	-	TRBV7-2	TRBJ1-5
CASSLAGWDTEAFF	TGTGCCAGCAGCTTAGCGGGGTGGGACACTGAAGCTTTCTTT	-	-	TRBV11-2	TRBJ1-1
CASSTLPGTEAFF	TGCGCCAGCTCGACACTCCCAGGGACTGAAGCTTTCTTT	-	-	TRBV5-1	TRBJ1-1
CASSAETGYSETQYF	TGTGCCAGCAGCGCCGAAACAGGGTATTCGGAGACCCAGTACTTC	-	few	TRBV5-4	TRBJ2-5
CASSQSRTGLYGYTF	TGTGCCAGCAGCCAAAGCAGGACAGGTCTCTATGGCTACACCTTC	TRBD1	-	TRBV7-2	TRBJ1-2
CASSANPVGTGYGYTF	TGTGCCAGCAGCGCCAACCCCGTCGGGACAGGGTATGGCTACACCTTC	TRBD1	-	TRBV9	TRBJ1-2
CASSQYRSPGLDNSPLHF	TGTGCCAGCAGCCAATACCGATCCCCGGGTCTGGATAATTCACCCCTCCACTTT	-	-	TRBV3-1/TRBV3-2	TRBJ1-6
CASNLPWAGGRGYGYTF	TGTGCCAGCAACCTCCCCTGGGCAGGGGGCCGGGGCTATGGCTACACCTTC	TRBD1	-	TRBV7-9	TRBJ1-2
CASSRTRNYEQYF	TGTGCCAGCAGCAGGACTCGAAACTACGAGCAGTACTTC	-	once	TRBV6-5	TRBJ2-7
CASRVRFDRQITFYGYTF	TGTGCCAGTAGAGTCCGCTTCGACAGGCAGATTACGTTCTATGGCTACACCTTC	-	once	TRBV19	TRBJ1-2
CASRWTGDQPQHF	TGTGCCAGCAGATGGACAGGGGATCAGCCCCAGCATTTT	TRBD1	-	TRBV6-5	TRBJ1-5
CASSEYRDGGYTF	TGTGCCAGCAGTGAATACAGGGATGGCGGCTACACCTTC	-	-	TRBV11-1	TRBJ1-2
CASSEDRVRNTIYF	TGTGCCAGCAGTGAGGACAGGGTTAGAAACACCATATATTTT	TRBD1	few	TRBV25-1	TRBJ1-3
CASSLEVGREATNTEAFF	TGCGCCAGCAGCTTGGAAGTGGGCAGGGAAGCCACGAACACTGAAGCTTTCTTT	-	-	TRBV5-1	TRBJ1-1
CASSPQGGQETQYF	TGTGCCAGCAGCCCACAGGGGGGTCAAGAGACCCAGTACTTC	TRBD1	once	TRBV5-5	TRBJ2-5
CASSSRETFYGYTF	TGTGCCAGCAGTTCCCGGGAAACGTTCTATGGCTACACCTTC	-	few	TRBV27	TRBJ1-2
CASSPTGAVVYEQYF	TGTGCCAGCAGCCCGACAGGGGCGGTAGTCTACGAGCAGTACTTC	TRBD1	-	TRBV3-1/TRBV3-2	TRBJ2-7
CASRSVGGGQKLFF	TGTGCCAGCAGATCAGTGGGGGGTGGTCAAAAACTGTTTTTT	-	-	TRBV7-2	TRBJ1-4
CASSQQGMNTEAFF	TGCGCCAGCAGCCAACAGGGGATGAACACTGAAGCTTTCTTT	-	-	TRBV4-1	TRBJ1-1
CATSRGGSYNEQFF	TGTGCCACCAGTCGGGGGGGTTCCTACAATGAGCAGTTCTTC	TRBD2	few	TRBV24-1	TRBJ2-1
CASSPQGGGTEAFF	TGTGCCAGCAGCCCACAGGGCGGGGGGACTGAAGCTTTCTTT	-	once	TRBV7-2	TRBJ1-1
CASTPRGQETQYF	TGTGCCAGCACGCCTAGAGGACAAGAGACCCAGTACTTC	-	-	TRBV2	TRBJ2-5
CASSHTSGRYYEQYF	TGTGCCAGCAGTCACACTAGCGGGAGATACTACGAGCAGTACTTC	TRBD2	-	TRBV6-5	TRBJ2-7
CSVREGRTEAFF	TGCAGCGTGAGGGAGGGCCGGACTGAAGCTTTCTTT	-	-	TRBV29-1	TRBJ1-1
CASSLFMAGDSPLHF	TGCGCCAGCAGCTTGTTCATGGCAGGGGATTCACCCCTCCACTTT	-	-	TRBV5-1	TRBJ1-6
CASSAARSGRAVDTQYF	TGTGCCAGCAGCGCGGCCCGTAGCGGGAGGGCCGTAGATACGCAGTATTTT	TRBD2	once	TRBV11-3	TRBJ2-3
CASSLGQGIPEAFF	TGTGCCAGCAGCTTAGGACAGGGAATCCCTGAAGCTTTCTTT	TRBD1	-	TRBV7-9	TRBJ1-1
CASSYGGWRGTEAFF	TGTGCCAGCAGCTACGGAGGATGGAGGGGCACTGAAGCTTTCTTT	-	-	TRBV28	TRBJ1-1
CASSQMITSTNEKLFF	TGTGCCAGCAGCCAGATGATAACATCAACTAATGAAAAACTGTTTTTT	-	-	TRBV3-1/TRBV3-2	TRBJ1-4
CASKRQGLFADTQYF	TGTGCCAGTAAAAGGCAGGGGCTTTTTGCAGATACGCAGTATTTT	-	few	TRBV19	TRBJ2-3
CASSLTTANYGYTF	TGTGCCAGCAGCTTGACGACAGCCAACTATGGCTACACCTTC	-	-	TRBV5-4	TRBJ1-2
CASSYRYGTSGSYEQYF	TGTGCCAGCAGTTACCGTTATGGGACTAGCGGCTCCTACGAGCAGTACTTC	TRBD2	-	TRBV6-2/TRBV6-3	TRBJ2-7
CASSPRQDLMNTEAFF	TGTGCCAGCTCACCTAGACAGGACCTAATGAACACTGAAGCTTTCTTT	-	-	TRBV18	TRBJ1-1
CASSLPGFEQYF	TGTGCCAGCAGCCTGCCAGGGTTCGAGCAGTACTTC	-	-	TRBV5-4	TRBJ2-7
CASSLQAGGGEQYF	TGCGCCAGCAGCTTGCAAGCGGGAGGTGGCGAGCAGTACTTC	TRBD2	-	TRBV5-1	TRBJ2-7